This is a list of T cell receptor beta chains from one sample in a study of beta chain features in type 1 diabetes. TCRdb's table, derived via immunoSEQ multiplex PCR, lists solely in-frame clones and lacks some. The top ten hold about 0.087% of the sample, which has 680,000 or so clones, about a sixth seen once. The sample taken for sequencing was naive CD4+ T cells from blood. These receptors all stem from a man between 18 and 35 years old in good health. Both conserved end residues are part of each CDR3. A D gene is named only where the DNA matches it firmly. Clone size is given for some rows only: seen once, a few or many times, or a class if the clone is expanded.

v_gene	d_gene	j_gene	abundance	len	CDR3nt	CDR3aa
TRBV6-5	-	TRBJ2-7	few	11	TGTGCCAGCAGAGATGGGGGCGAGCAGTACTTC	CASRDGGEQYF
TRBV6-1	-	TRBJ2-3	few	15	TGTGCCAGCAGTGAGAGAGGACCTCCCCAAGATACGCAGTATTTT	CASSERGPPQDTQYF
TRBV9	TRBD2	TRBJ2-2	-	15	TGTGCCAGCAGCGTGAGGACGGGAGGTACCGGGGAGCTGTTTTTT	CASSVRTGGTGELFF
TRBV7-3	-	TRBJ2-7	-	14	TGTGCCAGCAGCGTAGGGGACGGCCCCTACGAGCAGTACTTC	CASSVGDGPYEQYF
TRBV5-1	-	TRBJ1-2	-	17	TGCGCCAGCAGCTTGGATTGGTACGGGTATGACAACTATGGCTACACCTTC	CASSLDWYGYDNYGYTF
TRBV5-1	TRBD2	TRBJ2-2	-	17	TGCGCCAGCAGCCCTCAACTAGCGGGACTGAGTACCGGGGAGCTGTTTTTT	CASSPQLAGLSTGELFF
TRBV28	-	TRBJ2-6	many	18	TGTGCCAGCAGTGCGCTTGGGGGGCCCAGCTCTGGGGCCAACGTCCTGACTTTC	CASSALGGPSSGANVLTF
TRBV28	TRBD1	TRBJ1-2	few	13	TGTGCCAGCAGGGAAGGACAGGGCTATGGCTACACCTTC	CASREGQGYGYTF
TRBV20-1	-	TRBJ2-5	-	10	TGCAGTGCTTATAAAGAGACCCAGTACTTC	CSAYKETQYF
TRBV4-2	-	TRBJ2-1	-	13	TGTGCCAGCACGACTAGACACGGCAATGAGCAGTTCTTC	CASTTRHGNEQFF
TRBV2	TRBD1	TRBJ1-1	few	15	TGTGCCAGCAGAACAGACAGGGGAAGGAACACTGAAGCTTTCTTT	CASRTDRGRNTEAFF
TRBV5-6	-	TRBJ2-1	-	19	TGTGCCAGCAGCCCACAACGTACCCTTCACAGAGGTACGGTTCGTGAGCAGTTCTTC	CASSPQRTLHRGTVREQFF
TRBV25-1	TRBD1	TRBJ1-1	-	15	TGTGCCAGCAGTGAATCGCAAGGGACAGGCCCGGAAGCTTTCTTT	CASSESQGTGPEAFF
TRBV6-1	TRBD1	TRBJ1-2	few	13	TGTGCCAGCAGTGAAGCCGACAGGGATGGCTACACCTTC	CASSEADRDGYTF
TRBV7-3	-	TRBJ2-6	few	16	TGTGCCAGCAGCCCGGGACTTCGGGCTGGGGCCAACGTCCTGACTTTC	CASSPGLRAGANVLTF
TRBV11-1	TRBD1	TRBJ2-2	few	14	TGTGCCAGCAGGAGCACAGGGGTCACCGGGGAGCTGTTTTTT	CASRSTGVTGELFF
TRBV29-1	TRBD1	TRBJ1-2	-	18	TGCAGCGTGGCCCCAGGGACAGGGATTTACCCCCCCTTATATGGCTACACCTTC	CSVAPGTGIYPPLYGYTF
TRBV7-2	-	TRBJ2-2	few	14	TGTGCCAGCAGCCTCGACAGTAACACCGGGGAGCTGTTTTTT	CASSLDSNTGELFF
TRBV18	TRBD1	TRBJ2-3	-	15	TGTGCCAGCTCACCACAGGGGGCGGCCACAGATACGCAGTATTTT	CASSPQGAATDTQYF
TRBV7-2	-	TRBJ2-3	-	14	TGTGCCAGCAGCTTCCCTAGCATGGTAGATACGCAGTATTTT	CASSFPSMVDTQYF
TRBV2	-	TRBJ2-7	-	13	TGTGCCAGCAGTGAGGGGTACTTGGGCGAGCAGTACTTC	CASSEGYLGEQYF
TRBV18	-	TRBJ2-3	few	14	TGTGCCAGCTCACCAGGGATAAGCACAGATACGCAGTATTTT	CASSPGISTDTQYF
TRBV5-4	TRBD2	TRBJ2-5	few	16	TGTGCCAGCAGCCCCCGGACTAGCGGAGCTCAAGAGACCCAGTACTTC	CASSPRTSGAQETQYF
TRBV14	-	TRBJ2-1	many	15	TGTGCCAGCAGCCAAGATCGGGTTCGGTCCAATGAGCAGTTCTTC	CASSQDRVRSNEQFF
TRBV5-1	-	TRBJ2-7	-	13	TGCGCCAGCAGCTTGGGGGGACCCTACGAGCAGTACTTC	CASSLGGPYEQYF